This T cell receptor (beta chain) was identified in a study of response to subunit inactivated influenza vaccine. Points from the study as a whole: Few additional T cells are recruited per seasonal influenza vaccination, authors suggested.

TCRdb reprocessed the RT-PCR reads via MiXCR and lists one record per CDR3 protein. The sample includes approximately 500,000 distinct CDR3 sequences, 10% to 15% of them seen just once. On this clonotype: Antigen unknown.

Germline V lookup: CDR1 KGHDR, CDR2 SFDVKD. This CDR3 comprises 12 residues. Trimming took 3 bases from V and 9 from J, leaving 8 bases between them. The sample consisted of PBMCs from blood, taken roughly 47 days after vaccination. The TCR was taken from a man aged 45 to 65 who received an inactivated influenza vaccine. The genes are TRBV24-1 and TRBJ2-1; D is unclear. The CDR3 here is CATSDIYGEQFF. Written as DNA, the CDR3 is TGTGCCACCAGTGATATTTACGGTGAGCAGTTCTTC.